Listed here are 5 T cell receptor beta chains from one sample, sequenced in a study of technical replicates of blood from a handful of donors. Generated by immunoSEQ multiplex PCR, the TCRdb table keeps only in-frame clones and is missing some. There are around 86,000 clones in the sample; roughly 96% occur only once, and roughly 0.21% lies in the top ten. Sequenced input: T cells isolated from PBMCs. The receptors here all came from a human donor in good health.

The chain employs TRBV7-9 and TRBJ2-7, with D perhaps matching TRBD2 (6 bases). The CDR3 is 16 amino acids. V was trimmed by 7 bases and J by 0 bases, leaving 19 bases between them. The germline CDR1 and CDR2 sequences are SEHNR and FQNEAQ (reference sequence). DNA for the CDR3: TGTGCCAGCACCATATCGGGCGGGGTGAGCTCCTACGAGCAGTACTTC. This codes for CASTISGGVSSYEQYF.

The rearrangement joins TRBV19 to TRBJ1-1; possible D gene TRBD1, 5 bases. In germline, CDR1 is LNHDA, CDR2 SQIVND (reference sequence). The CDR3 has 13 residues. V lost 5 bases to trimming and J lost 4 bases, with 11 bases between them. The CDR3 reads CASSHSGGTEAFF. In DNA form, the CDR3 reads TGTGCCAGTAGTCATTCGGGGGGCACTGAAGCTTTCTTT.

The chain carries TRBV4-1 and TRBJ1-6; D remains ambiguous. The CDR3 has 15 amino acids. CDR1 and CDR2 (germline): MGHRA, YSYEKL. Trimming took off 4 bases at V and 6 bases at J, with 13 bases between the two ends. The CDR3 spells CASSPEVGGNSPLHF. CDR3 in DNA: TGCGCCAGCAGCCCAGAAGTGGGAGGTAATTCACCCCTCCACTTT.

This clone was seen just once. V usage is TRBV7-9 and J usage is TRBJ2-7; no definite D call. The germline V and J ends were trimmed by 4 bases and 1 base, with 8 bases remaining between them. This CDR3 contains 13 residues. The V gene's germline CDR1 is SEHNR and CDR2 FQNEAQ (reference sequence). CDR3 protein: CASSSPVSYEQYF. CDR3 DNA: TGTGCCAGCAGCTCCCCGGTTTCCTACGAGCAGTACTTC.

The chain couples TRBV15 to TRBJ1-4, with a tentative D call TRBD1 (6 bases). The CDR3 sequence is 16 residues long. CDR1 is LNHNV, CDR2 YYDKDF, per germline (reference sequence). Trimming cost V 0 bases and J 2 bases, with 10 bases left between them. CDR3 amino acids: CATSRDSGATNEKLFF. In DNA form, the CDR3 reads TGTGCCACCAGCAGAGATTCAGGGGCTACTAATGAAAAACTGTTTTTT.